This TCR beta chain was captured by sequencing in a study of blood T cell repertoires in COVID-19. Study overall: Researchers got acute and convalescent COVID-19 samples from the United States, Italy and Spain. Nucleic acid was either cDNA or gDNA, and it came from T cells, B-cell-depleted T cells, or PBMCs.

Unmatched junction bases numbered 5, after V lost 1 base and J lost 2 bases. Germline V CDR1 and CDR2: SGHTA, FQGNSA. The CDR3 runs 16 residues. In the original processing: It was from reference gene primer amplification that nucleated cell counts were estimated. The protocol was immunoSEQ multiplex PCR, while the TCRdb copy is restricted to in-frame clones and leaves out a portion. Clone size and the V and J calls come from that table; the DNA yielded D and trimming. The table records 55,000 to 80,000 clones, about three quarters of them present only once. The chain couples TRBV7-2 to TRBJ2-3; the match to TRBD2 covers 8 bases. The TCR sequence derives from a human donor in a cohort sampled during active COVID-19. The source material was peripheral blood. CDR3 loop: CASSLGGGRNTDTQYF. For the CDR3, the DNA is TGTGCCAGCAGCTTAGGTGGCGGGAGGAACACAGATACGCAGTATTTT.